These 20 T cell receptor beta chains were sequenced from one sample in a study of blood T cell repertoires in COVID-19. Assay used: immunoSEQ multiplex PCR; TCRdb lists only in-frame clones, some missing. The table records hundreds of thousands of clones, 75% to 90% of them present only once. Sequenced material: PBMCs or T cells enriched from blood (not recorded which). The receptor set was obtained from a woman aged 40 to 49 who had recovered from COVID-19.

This clone was recorded a few times. This chain links TRBV2 with TRBJ2-2, with 7 bases matching TRBD1. Germline V lookup: CDR1 SNHLY, CDR2 FYNNEI. V trimming: 6 bases; J trimming: 2 bases; junction bases outside the gene matches: 6. The CDR3 spans 15 residues. The CDR3 region is CASSWDSRNTGELFF. The DNA for the CDR3 is TGTGCCAGCAGCTGGGACAGCAGAAACACCGGGGAGCTGTTTTTT.

The chain has TRBV6-5 and TRBJ1-4; D not certain. The CDR3 covers 15 residues. The germline V gene encodes CDR1 MNHEY and CDR2 SVGAGI. V lost 6 bases and J lost 0, with 11 bases in between. The CDR3 nucleotides read TGTGCCAGCAGCCCAGACACCGCAACTAATGAAAAACTGTTTTTT. It is translated as CASSPDTATNEKLFF.

V usage is TRBV15 and J usage is TRBJ1-1, with 7 bases fitting TRBD1. V was pared by 3 bases and J by 11 bases, with 12 bases of the junction left unmatched. The CDR3 is 14 amino acids. CDR1 and CDR2 (germline): LNHNV, YYDKDF (reference sequence). CDR3 sequence: CATSRVDRWLGAFF. CDR3 nucleotide sequence: TGTGCCACCAGCAGGGTGGACAGGTGGTTGGGCGCTTTCTTT.

This clone has more than one count but fewer than ten. The rearrangement joins TRBV7-2 to TRBJ1-4; the match to TRBD1 covers 7 bases. The length of the CDR3 is 16 residues. Germline V CDR1 and CDR2: SGHTA, FQGNSA. The J segment lost 8 bases and the V segment lost 5 bases, leaving 14 bases of the junction unmatched. The CDR3 DNA follows: TGTGCCAGCAGCCCAGCCCGGCAGGGGGTGCGGGAAAAACTGTTTTTT. Encoded protein: CASSPARQGVREKLFF.

As to this clone: Other DNA sequences in the sample encode the same CDR3. The V call is TRBV28, the J call TRBJ1-1; D ambiguous. Germline CDR1 MDHEN, CDR2 SYDVKM. The length of the CDR3 is 12 residues. Trimming took off 4 bases at V and 1 base at J, with 4 bases between the two ends. The CDR3: CASSSGNTEAFF. CDR3 in DNA: TGTGCCAGCAGTTCCGGGAACACTGAAGCTTTCTTT.

In this sample, this clone turned up once. The same CDR3 can be traced to other DNA sequences in this sample. The chain uses TRBV19 and TRBJ2-2, with a possible D match to TRBD1 (5 bases). This CDR3 comprises 15 residues. The germline gives CDR1 LNHDA, CDR2 SQIVND (reference sequence). Deletions cut 6 bases from V and 1 base from J, with 12 bases between. The CDR3 region is CASSTDRRNTGELFF. CDR3 nucleotide sequence: TGTGCCAGTAGCACTGACAGAAGGAACACCGGGGAGCTGTTTTTT. Full variable domain (missing parts from reference TRBV19 and TRBJ2-2): DGGITQSPKYLFRKEGQNVTLSCEQNLNHDAMYWYRQDPGQGLRLIYYSQIVNDFQKGDIAEGYSVSREKKESFPLTVTSAQKNPTAFYLCASSTDRRNTGELFFGEGSRLTVL.

This clone was detected only once. The rearrangement uses TRBV13 and TRBJ2-3; possibly TRBD1 for D (6 bases). This CDR3 has 15 amino acids. Germline CDR1 reads PRHDT; CDR2 reads FYEKMQ (reference sequence). V dropped 5 bases and J dropped 3 bases, with 15 bases sitting between them. CDR3 DNA sequence: TGTGCCAGCAGCCCTTTCAGGGGATATACAGATACGCAGTATTTT. It encodes CASSPFRGYTDTQYF.

In its sample, this clone was seen a few times. The J gene is TRBJ2-1, the V gene TRBV4-2; the match to TRBD2 covers 8 bases. The germline V gene encodes CDR1 LGHNA and CDR2 YNFKEQ. With 4 bases clipped from V and 5 bases from J, the junction kept 28 bases outside the gene matches. This CDR3 comprises 22 residues. As DNA, the CDR3 is TGTGCCAGCAGCCGACTCCTTAAGGTGAATAGCGGGAACTCCGGACCGGACAATGAGCAGTTCTTC. This translates into CASSRLLKVNSGNSGPDNEQFF.

The chain carries TRBV6-2 or TRBV6-3 and TRBJ2-2; D is possibly TRBD2 (5 bases). CDR1 is MNHEY, CDR2 SVGEGT, per germline. This CDR3 has 16 amino acids. Between the trimmed V and J ends, which lost 0 bases and 4 bases, there was a span of 12 bases. The CDR3, as DNA: TGTGCCAGCAGTTACTCTCCTGACTATGCCACCGGGGAGCTGTTTTTT. Protein sequence: CASSYSPDYATGELFF.

The CDR3 DNA reads TGTGCCACCCGCTCGGGTCCGAGGGACACTGAAGCTTTCTTT. It yields the protein CATRSGPRDTEAFF. The V gene is TRBV28, the J gene TRBJ1-1, with unresolved D. The CDR3 consists of 14 residues. CDR1 and CDR2 (germline): MDHEN, SYDVKM. Trimming cost V 10 bases and J 3 bases, with 18 bases left between them.

The rearrangement joins TRBV4-3 to TRBJ2-1, with a weak D call TRBD1 (5 bases). Germline V gene sequence: CDR1 LGHNA, CDR2 YSLEER. This CDR3 spans 12 amino acids. Trimming removed 3 bases from V and 6 bases from J, with 6 bases in between. The CDR3 DNA follows: TGCGCCAGCAGCCACAGGGTCAATGAGCAGTTCTTC. Amino acids: CASSHRVNEQFF.

As for this clone: An end of the junction does not agree with germline; a read error may underlie this. This chain joins TRBV20-1 and TRBJ2-3; a possible D gene is TRBD2 (5 bases). CDR3 length equals 11 residues. The germline CDR1 and CDR2 sequences are DFQATT and SNEGSKA (reference sequence). CDR3 DNA: TGCAATGCTAGGGAGTCTGATACGCAGTATTTT. This sequence encodes CNARESDTQYF.

This clone was recorded only once. J is TRBJ2-5 and V is TRBV24-1, with TRBD2 matching 8 bases. The CDR3 sequence is 17 residues long. The germline V gene has CDR1 KGHDR and CDR2 SFDVKD. V gave up 2 bases and J gave up 5 bases; unmatched junction bases: 12. The CDR3 reads CATSDSRGGRALETQYF. CDR3 sequence (DNA): TGTGCCACCAGTGATTCCCGGGGGGGGAGGGCCCTCGAGACCCAGTACTTC.

This clone was recorded a few times. Other DNA sequences in this specimen translate into the identical CDR3. The chain links TRBV2 to TRBJ1-1; TRBD1 is a possible D gene (5 bases). In germline, CDR1 is SNHLY, CDR2 FYNNEI. V was clipped by 7 bases and J by 0 bases, with 12 bases between them. The CDR3 extends over 14 amino acids. CDR3 loop: CASTGQGLNTEAFF. Here the CDR3 DNA reads TGTGCCAGCACGGGTCAGGGCCTGAACACTGAAGCTTTCTTT. The variable domain in full, completed from reference TRBV2 and TRBJ1-1, reads EPEVTQTPSHQVTQMGQEVILRCVPISNHLYFYWYRQILGQKVEFLVSFYNNEISEKSEIFDDQFSVERPDGSNFTLKIRSTKLEDSAMYFCASTGQGLNTEAFFGQGTRLTVV.

This chain connects TRBV28 to TRBJ1-4; perhaps TRBD1 as D (6 bases). CDR3 length: 16 residues. Germline-derived CDR1 and CDR2 are MDHEN and SYDVKM. Trimming removed 2 bases at V and 8 bases at J, with 18 bases between. CDR3 coding DNA: TGTGCCAGCAGTTTAATGGGGGCAGGCCGCGGCGAAAAACTGTTTTTT. Encoded protein: CASSLMGAGRGEKLFF. Looking up the rest from reference TRBV28 and TRBJ1-4 gives the full variable domain: DVKVTQSSRYLVKRTGEKVFLECVQDMDHENMFWYRQDPGLGLRLIYFSYDVKMKEKGDIPEGYSVSREKKERFSLILESASTNQTSMYLCASSLMGAGRGEKLFFGSGTQLSVL.

The rearrangement uses TRBV4-1 and TRBJ2-4, with 11 positions matching TRBD2. There are 18 residues in the CDR3. J was trimmed by 8 bases and V by 6 bases; bases with no gene match: 18. Germline V gene lookup returns CDR1 MGHRA and CDR2 YSYEKL. Here the CDR3 reads CASSPKATSGNRLDIQYF. In DNA, the CDR3 is TGCGCCAGCAGTCCTAAGGCGACTAGCGGGAATCGATTGGACATTCAGTACTTC.

As regards this clone: Since no conserved phenylalanine or tryptophan closes the CDR3, a read error is the likely cause. The limits of the CDR3 on the DNA are not certain, so only TCRdb's listed CDR3 is given. This chain connects TRBV28 to TRBJ2-7; TRBD1, the table's D call, lacks a check against the DNA. From germline, CDR1 is MDHEN and CDR2 SYDVKM. The CDR3 length is 12 residues, termini included. The CDR3 loop is CASRKSTGYTAY.

In this sample, this clone turned up many times. The rearrangement joins TRBV9 to TRBJ2-7, with a weak D call TRBD2 (5 bases). V lost 1 base, J lost 3 bases, and 8 bases lay in between. CDR1 and CDR2 (germline): SGDLS, YYNGEE. The CDR3 sequence is 13 residues long. The CDR3 is CASSVNSGYEQYF. Written as DNA, the CDR3 is TGTGCCAGCAGCGTAAACAGCGGCTACGAGCAGTACTTC. Drawing the rest from reference TRBV9 and TRBJ2-7, the complete variable domain is DSGVTQTPKHLITATGQRVTLRCSPRSGDLSVYWYQQSLDQGLQFLIQYYNGEERAKGNILERFSAQQFPDLHSELNLSSLELGDSALYFCASSVNSGYEQYFGPGTRLTVT.

The chain recombines TRBV7-2 with TRBJ2-3; D is possibly TRBD2 (5 bases). V lost 0 bases to trimming and J lost 2 bases, with 12 bases between them. The CDR3 is 16 residues long. The germline gives CDR1 SGHTA, CDR2 FQGNSA. The CDR3 region has the DNA TGTGCCAGCAGCTTAGCCGCCCTAGCTAACACAGATACGCAGTATTTT. It specifies CASSLAALANTDTQYF.

This chain connects TRBV6-2 or TRBV6-3 to TRBJ2-5, with TRBD2 identical over 13 bases. The germline V gene encodes CDR1 MNHEY and CDR2 SVGEGT. J gave up 2 bases and V 6 bases, and 6 bases lay outside the gene matches. The CDR3 has 16 amino acids. CDR3 coding DNA: TGTGCCAGCAGCCCCACTAGCGGGGGGGAACAAGAGACCCAGTACTTC. It is translated as CASSPTSGGEQETQYF.